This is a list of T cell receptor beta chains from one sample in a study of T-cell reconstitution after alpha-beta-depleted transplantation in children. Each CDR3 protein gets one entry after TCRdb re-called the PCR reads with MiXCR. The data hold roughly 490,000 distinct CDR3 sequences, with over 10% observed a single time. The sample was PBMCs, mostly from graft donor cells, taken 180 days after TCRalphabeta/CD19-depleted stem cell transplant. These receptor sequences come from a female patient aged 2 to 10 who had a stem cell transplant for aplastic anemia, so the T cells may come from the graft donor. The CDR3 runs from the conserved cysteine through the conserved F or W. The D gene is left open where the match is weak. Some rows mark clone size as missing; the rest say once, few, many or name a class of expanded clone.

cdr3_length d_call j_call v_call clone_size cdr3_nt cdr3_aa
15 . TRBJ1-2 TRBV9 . TGTGCCAGCAGCGATACCCCGGGGCGAGGCTATGGCTACACCTTC CASSDTPGRGYGYTF
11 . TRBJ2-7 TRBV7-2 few TGTGCCAGCAGCCAAAAGTACGAGCAGTACTTC CASSQKYEQYF
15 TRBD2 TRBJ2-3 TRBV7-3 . TGTGCCAGCAGCTTAACGGGAGCGGGGACAGATACGCAGTATTTT CASSLTGAGTDTQYF
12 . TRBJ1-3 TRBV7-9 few TGTGCCAGCAGCTTAGAGGCGGCGGCCATATATTTT CASSLEAAAIYF
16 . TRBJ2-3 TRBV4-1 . TGCGCCAGCAGCCCAGTTATTTCCCACGGGACAGATACGCAGTATTTT CASSPVISHGTDTQYF
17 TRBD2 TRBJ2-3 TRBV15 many TGTGCCACCAGCAGAGATCCCCCGGGACTACGCACAGATACGCAGTATTTT CATSRDPPGLRTDTQYF
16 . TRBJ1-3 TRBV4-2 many TGTGCCAGCAGCCAAGATCGAGGCAACTCTGGAAACACCATATATTTT CASSQDRGNSGNTIYF
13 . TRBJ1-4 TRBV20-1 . TGCAGTGCTAGGGACAGTTCGGTTGAAAAACTGTTTTTT CSARDSSVEKLFF
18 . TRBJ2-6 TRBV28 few TGTGCCAGCAGTCTACTCGGGGCGGCAAGCTCTGGGGCCAACGTCCTGACTTTC CASSLLGAASSGANVLTF
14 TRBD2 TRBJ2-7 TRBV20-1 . TGCAGTGCAACCTATAGCGGGAAGGCCTACGAGCAGTACTTC CSATYSGKAYEQYF
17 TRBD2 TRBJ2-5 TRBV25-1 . TGTGCCAGCAGTGAATTCCAAGGACTAGCGGTCCGGGAGACCCAGTACTTC CASSEFQGLAVRETQYF
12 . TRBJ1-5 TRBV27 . TGTGCCAGCAGTCAGAGGGATCAGCCCCAGCATTTT CASSQRDQPQHF
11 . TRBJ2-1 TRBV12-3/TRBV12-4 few TGTGCCAGCAGTCAAGTCGGACACGGGCTCTTC CASSQVGHGLF
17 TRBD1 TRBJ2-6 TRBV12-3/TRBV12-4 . TGTGCCAGCAGCCAAGGGACAGGGACGGCTGGGGCCAACGTCCTGACTTTC CASSQGTGTAGANVLTF
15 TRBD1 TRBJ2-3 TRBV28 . TGTGCCAGCAGCCCCGACAGGGACCTCACAGATACGCAGTATTTT CASSPDRDLTDTQYF
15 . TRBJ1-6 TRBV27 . TGTGCCAGCAGTTTAGGTCCCGGTCAGCGGTACTATCTCCACTTT CASSLGPGQRYYLHF
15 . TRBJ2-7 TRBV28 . TGTGCCAGCAGCTCCTATTTAGTGTTCTCCTACGAGCAGTACTTC CASSSYLVFSYEQYF
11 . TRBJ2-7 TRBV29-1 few TGCAGCTTTGTGCAGTCCTACGAGCAGTACTTC CSFVQSYEQYF
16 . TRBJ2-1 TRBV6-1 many TGTGCCAGCAGTCAAATACAAACCGTCAGGGGAAATGAGCAGTTCTTC CASSQIQTVRGNEQFF
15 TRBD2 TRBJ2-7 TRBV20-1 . TGCAGTGCTAGAGATTTACGAGCGGGAGCTTTCGAGCAGTACTTC CSARDLRAGAFEQYF
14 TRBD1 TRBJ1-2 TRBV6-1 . TGTGCCAGCAGTCGAAGAGACAGGGGAGAAGGCTACACCTTC CASSRRDRGEGYTF
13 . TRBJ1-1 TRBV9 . TGTGCCAGCAGCACCGACCAACGCACTGAAGCTTTCTTT CASSTDQRTEAFF
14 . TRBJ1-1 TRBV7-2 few TGTGCCAGCAGCTTAGACGCCATCCCTCCTGAGGCTTTCTTT CASSLDAIPPEAFF
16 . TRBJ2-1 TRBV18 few TGTGCCAGCTCACCACCAGGAGGGAAAAGCTACAATGAGCAGTTCTTC CASSPPGGKSYNEQFF
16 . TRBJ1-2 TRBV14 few TGTGCCAGCAGCCAAGGGCCCCGGCCGGGAGCTTATGGCTACACCTTC CASSQGPRPGAYGYTF
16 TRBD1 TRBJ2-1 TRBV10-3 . TGTGCCATCAGTGAGCCACCCGGGACAGGGCTCTATGAGCAGTTCTTC CAISEPPGTGLYEQFF
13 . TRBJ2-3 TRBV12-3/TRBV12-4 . TGTGCCAGCAGTTCTCACAGCACAGATACGCAGTATTTT CASSSHSTDTQYF
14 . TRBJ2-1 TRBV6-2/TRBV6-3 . TGTGCTTGCGAGGGGGGGAGCTCCTACAATGAGCAGTTCTTC CACEGGSSYNEQFF
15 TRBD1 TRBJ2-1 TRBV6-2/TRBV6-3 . TGTGCCAGCAGTTACGACAGGGGCTCCTACAATGAGCAGTTCTTC CASSYDRGSYNEQFF
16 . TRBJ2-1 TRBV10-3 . TGTGCCATCGACGCTGCGGGACTCAGCTCCTACAATGAGCAGTTCTTC CAIDAAGLSSYNEQFF
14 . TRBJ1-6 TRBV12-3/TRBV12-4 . TGTGCCAGCAGTTTAGACACGAAGAATTCACCCCTCCACTTT CASSLDTKNSPLHF